This T cell receptor (beta chain) originates from a study of blood T cell repertoires in COVID-19. The overall study: The United States, Italy and Spain were the sources of the acute and convalescent COVID-19 samples.

Methods used by the authors: From reference gene primer amplification, estimates of nucleated cell counts were derived. TCRdb keeps only in-frame clones here, not all; method: immunoSEQ multiplex PCR. That table furnishes V, J and clone size, whereas the DNA furnished D and trimming. The table has about 140,000 clones, 85% to 90% seen once. This CDR3 comprises 15 residues. V was pared by 4 bases and J by 5 bases, with 17 bases between. CDR1 and CDR2 from the germline V gene are SGHTA and FQGNSA. The TCR sequence derives from a woman aged 80 or older with acute or convalescent COVID-19. Sequencing was done on a sample of peripheral blood. This rearrangement joins TRBV7-2 to TRBJ2-5; maybe TRBD1 (5 bases). The CDR3 DNA reads TGTGCCAGCAGCTGGAAGACAGCCCCGAAGGAGACCCAGTACTTC. Protein sequence: CASSWKTAPKETQYF.